A single sample is the source of the 22 T cell receptor beta chains below, sequenced in a study of T cells in tuberculosis. Sequencing used immunoSEQ multiplex PCR; TCRdb keeps in-frame clones, though not all of them. The data contain more than 30,000 clones, around 97% of them singletons. Source material: PBMCs. Receptor source: a donor aged 10 to 29 with latent tuberculosis or without tuberculosis infection.

V is TRBV6-1 and J is TRBJ1-5; D is perhaps TRBD1 (5 bases). This CDR3 is built from 15 residues. V was clipped by 4 bases and J by 2 bases, with 12 bases between them. Germline V gene data show CDR1 as MNHNS and CDR2 as SASEGT. This CDR3 reads CASSGKGFGNQPQHF. The CDR3 nucleotides read TGTGCCAGCAGTGGTAAGGGGTTTGGCAATCAGCCCCAGCATTTT.

The chain couples TRBV7-2 to TRBJ1-2, with D hard to call. Trimming took off 2 bases at V and 8 bases at J, with 9 bases between the two ends. This CDR3 contains 12 residues. Germline loops: CDR1 SGHTA, CDR2 FQGNSA. CDR3 nucleotides: TGTGCCAGCAGCTTACCAGGTCACGGCTACACCTTC. Translated, it gives CASSLPGHGYTF.

The chain joins TRBV10-3 to TRBJ2-7, with a tentative D call TRBD1 (6 bases). V shed 3 bases and J shed 6 bases, with 15 bases lying between them. There are 14 residues in the CDR3. In germline, CDR1 is ENHRY, CDR2 SYGVKD. The CDR3 reads CAISERQVLGEQYF. The CDR3 DNA reads TGTGCCATCAGTGAAAGACAGGTGCTCGGCGAGCAGTACTTC.

This chain uses TRBV2 with TRBJ2-5; 7 bases agree with TRBD1. Losses at the gene ends were 7 bases for V and 5 bases for J; bases not matched to a gene: 10. Germline V gene data show CDR1 as SNHLY and CDR2 as FYNNEI. The CDR3 loop spans 14 amino acids. CDR3: CASNLQGRFETQYF. The CDR3 DNA follows: TGTGCCAGCAACTTACAGGGGAGATTTGAGACCCAGTACTTC.

This clone was recorded only once. V usage is TRBV10-2 and J usage is TRBJ2-7; D may be TRBD1 (6 bases). The CDR3 spans 12 residues. V was clipped by 8 bases and J by 2 bases, with 10 bases between them. The germline CDR1 and CDR2 sequences are WSHSY and SAAADI. CDR3 loop: CASQGSPYEQYF. The CDR3 DNA reads as TGCGCCAGCCAGGGGTCCCCCTACGAGCAGTACTTC.

V and J are TRBV28 and TRBJ1-2; D is undetermined. The V gene's germline CDR1 is MDHEN and CDR2 SYDVKM. V was pared by 9 bases and J by 2 bases, with 13 bases between. The CDR3 sequence is 13 residues long. The CDR3 region is CARQPAGNYGYTF. CDR3 bases: TGTGCCAGACAGCCGGCAGGCAACTATGGCTACACCTTC.

CDR3: CASSPRDTEAFF. The CDR3 DNA follows: TGTGCCAGCAGTCCGAGGGACACTGAAGCTTTCTTT. This chain links TRBV6-1 with TRBJ1-1, with no clear D. CDR3 size: 12 residues. The V end was cut by 5 bases, the J end by 3 bases, with 7 bases between. Per germline, CDR1 MNHNS and CDR2 SASEGT.

The J gene is TRBJ2-7, the V gene TRBV6-1; TRBD1 matches 9 bases. V lost 7 bases and J lost 6; bases outside the gene matches: 7. The CDR3 totals 13 residues. Germline V gene data show CDR1 as MNHNS and CDR2 as SASEGT. The CDR3 sequence: CASTTTGGSEQYF. The CDR3 nucleotides are TGTGCCAGCACCACGACAGGGGGGTCCGAGCAGTACTTC.

The chain recombines TRBV27 with TRBJ1-3; the D is unclear. Germline V gives CDR1 MNHEY, CDR2 SMNVEV (reference sequence). The V and J ends lost 6 bases and 0 bases respectively, with 18 bases between them. The CDR3 loop spans 17 amino acids. The CDR3 loop is CASSQYARLYSGNTIYF. In DNA form, the CDR3 reads TGTGCCAGCAGCCAGTATGCCAGGTTATACTCTGGAAACACCATATATTTT.

The rearrangement uses TRBV21-1 and TRBJ2-1; the table calls TRBD2, which could not be checked here. TRBV21-1 is a pseudogene locus. The CDR3 spans 15 residues. In nucleotides, the CDR3 is TGTGCCAGCAGCATGAACGGGAGTAGCCACAATGAGCAGTTCTTC. Its protein product is CASSMNGSSHNEQFF.

The rearrangement joins TRBV2 to TRBJ2-5; possibly TRBD1 for D (6 bases). Per germline, CDR1 SNHLY and CDR2 FYNNEI. Trimming took 0 bases from V and 12 from J, leaving 11 bases between them. This CDR3 contains 12 residues. In nucleotides, the CDR3 is TGTGCCAGCAGTGAAGCGGACAGAATCGAGTACTTC. Translated, it gives CASSEADRIEYF.

The genes are TRBV4-1 and TRBJ1-1, with D tentatively TRBD1 (5 bases). This CDR3 comprises 13 residues. Germline CDR1 and CDR2: MGHRA and YSYEKL. Trimming removed 4 bases at V and 4 bases at J, with 10 bases between. CDR3 DNA: TGCGCCAGCAGCCGAGGGACTGGCACTGAAGCTTTCTTT. Its protein is CASSRGTGTEAFF.

V usage is TRBV5-1 and J usage is TRBJ2-7; D is perhaps TRBD1 (6 bases). The germline CDR1 and CDR2 sequences are SGHRS and YFSETQ. CDR3 length equals 14 residues. V lost 4 bases and J 4 bases, leaving 15 bases between the germline ends. CDR3 in DNA: TGCGCCAGCAGCCCAGGGGTGGGATTGTACGAGCAGTACTTC. This translates into CASSPGVGLYEQYF.

This clone showed up just once. This chain joins TRBV7-3 and TRBJ1-1; no definite D call. CDR1 and CDR2 (germline): SGHTA, FQGTGA. Deletions cut 6 bases from V and 6 bases from J, with 14 bases between. CDR3 length: 13 residues. CDR3 in DNA: TGTGCCAGCAGTCGCGGCGGGAGCGCTGAAGCTTTCTTT. Its protein product is CASSRGGSAEAFF.

The chain couples TRBV28 to TRBJ1-2; 7 positions match TRBD1. The CDR3 has 14 amino acids. CDR1 is MDHEN, CDR2 SYDVKM, per germline. Germline trimming cut 4 bases from V and 2 bases from J; bases unmatched to any gene: 4. The CDR3 reads CASSSPTGNYGYTF. As DNA, the CDR3 is TGTGCCAGCAGTTCACCGACAGGGAACTATGGCTACACCTTC.

The sample holds one count of this clone. The V gene is TRBV7-2, the J gene TRBJ1-4; D is unresolved. V lost 5 bases and J 0 bases, leaving 10 bases between the germline ends. In germline, CDR1 is SGHTA, CDR2 FQGNSA. The CDR3 sequence is 15 residues long. CDR3 region: CASSPRHTTNEKLFF. DNA for the CDR3: TGTGCCAGCAGCCCCCGACATACAACTAATGAAAAACTGTTTTTT.

The rearrangement joins TRBV10-2 to TRBJ1-5, with D uncertain. The CDR3 is made up of 12 amino acids. CDR1 and CDR2 from the germline V gene are WSHSY and SAAADI. The DNA for the CDR3 is TGCGCAGCAGCGGGAAGCAATCAGCCCCAGCATTTT. Protein: CAAAGSNQPQHF.

The rearrangement uses TRBV7-9 and TRBJ1-2, with D perhaps TRBD1 (6 bases). The CDR3 covers 11 residues. Germline V lookup: CDR1 SEHNR, CDR2 FQNEAQ (reference sequence). With 5 bases removed from V and 8 bases from J, the gap between germline ends came to 9 bases. CDR3 in DNA: TGTGCCAGCAGCGGTGGACAGGGCTACACCTTC. Translating gives CASSGGQGYTF.

The chain combines TRBV6-1 with TRBJ1-1; 9 bases match TRBD1. This CDR3 is 15 amino acids long. Losses at the gene ends were 3 bases for V and 10 bases for J; bases not matched to a gene: 12. The V gene's germline CDR1 is MNHNS and CDR2 SASEGT. The CDR3 reads CASSDYIRDRVGAFF. The CDR3 DNA reads TGTGCCAGCAGTGACTATATCCGGGACAGGGTAGGAGCTTTCTTT.

The chain links TRBV27 to TRBJ2-1; TRBD1 agrees at 8 bases. The J segment lost 3 bases and the V segment lost 5 bases, leaving 6 bases of the junction unmatched. This CDR3 has 15 amino acids. The V gene's germline CDR1 is MNHEY and CDR2 SMNVEV (reference sequence). The CDR3 reads CASSPTGVNYNEQFF. Written as DNA, the CDR3 is TGTGCCAGCAGTCCGACAGGGGTTAACTACAATGAGCAGTTCTTC.

The V and J genes are TRBV5-4 and TRBJ1-1, with TRBD1 matching over 9 bases. Germline CDR1 SGHNT, CDR2 YYREEE (reference sequence). V dropped 4 bases and J dropped 1; count of bases not matched to a gene: 2. This CDR3 has 14 residues. The CDR3 coding sequence is TGTGCCAGCAGCCCACAGGGGGCGAACACTGAAGCTTTCTTT. Amino acids: CASSPQGANTEAFF.

This chain's CDR3 is CASSLVGTSTDTQYF. The CDR3 DNA reads TGCGCCAGCAGCTTGGTCGGGACTAGCACAGATACGCAGTATTTT. V usage is TRBV5-1 and J usage is TRBJ2-3; a weak D match, TRBD2 (6 bases). CDR1 is SGHRS, CDR2 YFSETQ, per germline. V was pared by 0 bases and J by 0 bases, with 8 bases between. The CDR3 is 15 amino acids.